This T cell receptor beta chain was observed in a study of blood T cell repertoires in COVID-19. The repertoire was sequenced with immunoSEQ multiplex PCR; TCRdb's copy has only in-frame clones and lacks some. The sample yields about 190,000 clones, roughly 88% seen once. The CDR3 consists of 15 residues. Trimming at V came to 5 bases and at J to 3 bases, leaving 6 bases not matched to a gene. Germline CDR1 reads SGHTS; CDR2 reads YDEGEE. Sequenced: peripheral blood. V usage is TRBV5-8 and J usage is TRBJ2-5, with TRBD1 identical over 11 bases. This sequence originates from a woman in her thirties or forties who had recovered from COVID-19. This CDR3 reads CASRDGTGGKETQYF. In DNA form, the CDR3 reads TGTGCCAGCAGAGACGGGACAGGGGGAAAAGAGACCCAGTACTTC.